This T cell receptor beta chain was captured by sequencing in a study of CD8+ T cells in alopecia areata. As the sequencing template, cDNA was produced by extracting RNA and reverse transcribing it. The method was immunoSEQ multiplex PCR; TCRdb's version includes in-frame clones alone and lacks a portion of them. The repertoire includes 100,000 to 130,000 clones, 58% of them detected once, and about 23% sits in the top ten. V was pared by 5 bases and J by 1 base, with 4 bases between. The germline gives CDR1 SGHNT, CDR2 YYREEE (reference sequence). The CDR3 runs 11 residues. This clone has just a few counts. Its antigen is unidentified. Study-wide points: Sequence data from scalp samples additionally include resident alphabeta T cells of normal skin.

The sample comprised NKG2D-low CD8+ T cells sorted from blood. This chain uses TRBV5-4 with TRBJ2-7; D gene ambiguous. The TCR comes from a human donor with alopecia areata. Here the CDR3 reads CASSSSYEQYF. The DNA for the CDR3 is TGTGCCAGCAGTTCTTCCTACGAGCAGTACTTC.